Each of the 9 T cell receptor beta chains below was sequenced from the same sample in a study of identical twins (TCRdb year 2016). Libraries were built with 5' RACE. Sequenced on an Illumina HiSeq 2000. TCRdb trimmed public reads at Q25 via fastp, called clones via MiXCR and kept in-frame beta chains. For every CDR3 protein sequence, its rows merge into one entry that carries the most common genes and DNA. The sample yields under 300,000 distinct CDR3 sequences; approximately 7.1% were counted once. About 14% of the sample rests with the top ten. This sample also appeared in a second study, on T cells expressing NK-cell markers.

Sequencing used CD8+ T cells sorted from blood. All receptors derive from a woman in her late teens or twenties in good health.

The J gene is TRBJ2-7, the V gene TRBV5-8; TRBD2 matches at 12 bases. Germline CDR1 and CDR2: SGHTS and YDEGEE. This CDR3 has 15 amino acids. Trimming cost V 3 bases and J 2 bases; bases outside gene matches: 3. The CDR3 spells CASSSRLAGAYEQYF. DNA for the CDR3: TGTGCCAGCAGCTCCCGACTAGCGGGGGCCTACGAGCAGTACTTC. The variable domain in full, with the rest retrieved from reference TRBV5-8 and TRBJ2-7, is EAGVTQSPTHLIKTRGQQATLRCSPISGHTSVYWYQQALGLGLQFLLWYDEGEERNRGNFPPRFSGRQFPNYSSELNVNALELEDSALYLCASSSRLAGAYEQYFGPGTRLTVT.

The chain has TRBV3-1 and TRBJ2-7, with 10 nucleotides matching TRBD1. Per the germline V gene, CDR1 is LGHDT and CDR2 is YNNKEL (reference sequence). The CDR3 has 17 residues. V was pared by 4 bases and J by 7 bases, with 16 bases of the junction left unmatched. The CDR3 sequence is CASSLLLRDRGGWEQYF. CDR3 in DNA: TGTGCCAGCAGCCTTCTCCTTAGGGACAGGGGTGGATGGGAGCAGTACTTC.

In its sample, this clonotype was seen a few times. The chain uses TRBV10-2 and TRBJ1-5; D is perhaps TRBD1 (6 bases). Trimming pared 8 bases from V and 0 bases from J, leaving 17 bases between. CDR3 length equals 16 residues. The germline gives CDR1 WSHSY, CDR2 SAAADI. CDR3 loop: CASSQGGIHSNQPQHF. The CDR3, as DNA: TGCGCCAGCTCCCAAGGGGGGATACATAGCAATCAGCCCCAGCATTTT.

This clonotype was seen more than once but under ten times. V usage is TRBV3-1 and J usage is TRBJ2-3; D gene unclear. This CDR3 is 19 amino acids long. Germline V lookup: CDR1 LGHDT, CDR2 YNNKEL (reference sequence). Trimming stripped 0 bases from V and 5 bases from J, with 24 bases between. The CDR3 DNA reads TGTGCCAGCAGCCAAGATTTCCCCCCTTTTCGGGCCGACGGAGATACGCAGTATTTT. It yields the protein CASSQDFPPFRADGDTQYF.

This clonotype was counted a few times. The chain combines TRBV20-1 with TRBJ2-5; 7 bases are shared with TRBD2. The CDR3 consists of 16 residues. J lost 2 bases, V lost 0 bases, and 9 bases had no gene match. Germline V CDR1 and CDR2: DFQATT, SNEGSKA (reference sequence). CDR3 nucleotide sequence: TGCAGTGCTAGAGATCCGGTGGGGGGGGATCAAGAGACCCAGTACTTC. Translated: CSARDPVGGDQETQYF.

This clonotype was found a few times. This chain links TRBV20-1 with TRBJ2-2, with D perhaps assigned TRBD1 or TRBD2 (6 bases each). The CDR3 runs to 14 residues. Trimming took 3 bases from V and 6 from J, leaving 14 bases between them. Germline values: CDR1 DFQATT, CDR2 SNEGSKA (reference sequence). The CDR3 sequence: CSARAGQSAGELFF. CDR3 DNA sequence: TGCAGTGCTAGGGCGGGACAATCGGCCGGGGAGCTGTTTTTT.

The table lists this clonotype with many counts. The chain has TRBV20-1 and TRBJ1-1; D gene ambiguous. The germline gives CDR1 DFQATT, CDR2 SNEGSKA (reference sequence). The CDR3 has 12 residues. V was shortened by 6 bases and J by 6 bases, with 14 bases between the two germline ends. The chain's CDR3 is CSARGNPPEAFF. CDR3 nucleotide sequence: TGCAGTGCACGCGGTAATCCGCCTGAAGCTTTCTTT.

This clonotype was counted a few times. The rearrangement links TRBV6-1 to TRBJ2-7, with 7 positions matching TRBD2. This CDR3 is built from 16 residues. Germline trimming cut 7 bases from V and 2 bases from J; bases unmatched to any gene: 14. CDR1 and CDR2 (germline): MNHNS, SASEGT. In DNA form, the CDR3 reads TGTGCCAGCAACATTCTAGCGGCACGACCCCCCTACGAGCAGTACTTC. Amino acid sequence: CASNILAARPPYEQYF.

The table lists this clonotype with many counts. The CDR3 DNA follows: TGTGCCAGCAGTTTAGTAGGTCGCACAGATACGCAGTATTTT. The encoded protein is CASSLVGRTDTQYF. The V call is TRBV12-3 or TRBV12-4, the J call TRBJ2-3; D uncertain. V lost 1 base and J 1 base, leaving 6 bases between the germline ends. The CDR3 loop spans 14 amino acids.